A selection of T cell receptor beta chains follows, all from one sample in a study of T cell repertoires in cytomegalovirus infection. Using its own MiXCR run on the reads, TCRdb lists one record per CDR3 protein. Of under 800,000 distinct CDR3 sequences listed, around 24% are singletons. The sequenced sample was CD8+ T cells from PBMCs. The receptors were gathered from a human donor in good health (CMV status not recorded). Some clones in this sample may be carry-over from other donors' samples. CDR3s include the opening cysteine and the closing phenylalanine or tryptophan. D genes are given only for firm matches. Clone size is shown for a subset of rows, as once, few, many or a class of expanded clone.

clone size	V gene	J gene	D gene	CDR3 length	CDR3 protein	CDR3 DNA
many	TRBV7-2	TRBJ2-2	NA	15	CASTEGEVYIGELFF	TGTGCCAGCACCGAGGGCGAGGTCTACATCGGGGAGCTGTTTTTT
many	TRBV6-1	TRBJ1-1	NA	17	CASSEYLTRTVNTEAFF	TGTGCCAGCAGTGAGTACTTGACAAGGACGGTGAACACTGAAGCTTTCTTT
NA	TRBV29-1	TRBJ2-1	NA	16	CSAKGTQGSSYNEQFF	TGCAGCGCTAAGGGGACCCAGGGGAGCTCCTACAATGAGCAGTTCTTC
NA	TRBV19	TRBJ1-5	NA	14	CASSIIESNQPQHF	TGTGCCAGTAGTATCATAGAGAGCAATCAGCCCCAGCATTTT
NA	TRBV29-1	TRBJ1-2	TRBD1	13	CSAGDRGRDGYTF	TGCAGCGCGGGGGACAGGGGGCGTGATGGCTACACCTTC
NA	TRBV7-9	TRBJ2-1	TRBD1	16	CASTTQGRGLLNEQFF	TGTGCCAGCACTACGCAGGGCAGGGGGCTTTTGAATGAGCAGTTCTTC
NA	TRBV2	TRBJ2-1	NA	14	CASRTPQRHNEQFF	TGTGCCAGCAGGACTCCCCAGCGACACAATGAGCAGTTCTTC
few	TRBV27	TRBJ2-1	TRBD2	15	CASSSGTSALNEQFF	TGTGCCAGCAGTTCCGGGACTAGCGCCCTCAATGAGCAGTTCTTC
NA	TRBV11-3	TRBJ2-1	NA	13	CASSLRGWDEQFF	TGTGCCAGCAGCTTAAGGGGATGGGATGAGCAGTTCTTC
NA	TRBV20-1	TRBJ2-2	NA	11	CSARVTGELFF	TGCAGTGCTAGAGTCACCGGGGAGCTGTTTTTT
many	TRBV7-2	TRBJ2-2	TRBD2	16	CASTPLSGANTGELFF	TGTGCCAGCACCCCCCTTAGCGGGGCAAACACCGGGGAGCTGTTTTTT
few	TRBV7-9	TRBJ1-5	NA	14	CASAGVNRDQPQHF	TGTGCCAGCGCAGGGGTAAATAGAGATCAGCCCCAGCATTTT
NA	TRBV14	TRBJ1-1	NA	14	CASSQVTKNTEAFF	TGTGCCAGCAGCCAAGTAACCAAGAACACTGAAGCTTTCTTT
few	TRBV20-1	TRBJ1-4	NA	14	CSARLTKIDEKLFF	TGCAGTGCTAGGTTAACCAAGATTGATGAAAAACTGTTTTTT
many	TRBV5-8	TRBJ1-2	TRBD1	18	CASSSEVTGGAPPYGYTF	TGTGCCAGCAGCTCCGAAGTGACAGGGGGCGCACCGCCCTATGGCTACACCTTC
few	TRBV20-1	TRBJ1-3	NA	15	CSARVPVSSGNTIYF	TGCAGTGCTAGAGTCCCTGTAAGCTCTGGAAACACCATATATTTT
NA	TRBV7-2	TRBJ2-3	NA	15	CASQPRVGGTDMQYF	TGTGCCAGCCAGCCGAGGGTCGGTGGCACAGATATGCAGTATTTT
few	TRBV7-3	TRBJ2-3	NA	15	CASSLTDSGTDTQYF	TGTGCCAGCAGCTTAACTGATTCCGGGACAGATACGCAGTATTTT
few	TRBV28	TRBJ2-2	NA	12	CASSPYGRELFF	TGTGCCAGCAGTCCCTATGGAAGGGAGCTGTTTTTT
NA	TRBV6-6	TRBJ2-2	NA	15	CASSYFAENIGELFF	TGTGCCAGCAGTTACTTTGCGGAGAACATCGGGGAGCTGTTTTTT
NA	TRBV6-2/TRBV6-3	TRBJ1-1	NA	14	CASSYGPGATEAFF	TGTGCCAGCAGTTACGGGCCGGGGGCAACTGAAGCTTTCTTT
few	TRBV29-1	TRBJ1-2	NA	17	CSVEDWVNPIPDYGYTF	TGCAGCGTTGAAGATTGGGTGAACCCTATACCGGACTATGGCTACACCTTC
few	TRBV20-1	TRBJ2-3	TRBD2	15	CTARGGDLITDTQYF	TGCACCGCGCGCGGGGGGGACCTTATCACAGATACGCAGTATTTT
many	TRBV7-8	TRBJ1-3	NA	12	CASSLDGNTIYF	TGTGCCAGCAGCTTAGATGGAAACACCATATATTTT
many	TRBV28	TRBJ2-2	TRBD1	15	CASSLSGQGGGELFF	TGTGCCAGCAGTTTATCTGGACAGGGGGGAGGGGAGCTGTTTTTT
many	TRBV25-1	TRBJ1-2	TRBD1	14	CASSEWGQVYGYTF	TGTGCCAGCAGTGAATGGGGACAGGTGTATGGCTACACCTTC
many	TRBV7-6	TRBJ1-1	NA	16	CASSLRTVGMDTEAFF	TGTGCCAGCAGCCTAAGGACAGTGGGGATGGACACTGAAGCTTTCTTT
many	TRBV7-8	TRBJ2-1	NA	14	CASVGGVSYNEQFF	TGTGCCAGCGTCGGTGGGGTTTCCTACAATGAGCAGTTCTTC
NA	TRBV29-1	TRBJ2-6	NA	19	CSVEVRGGTLRSGANVLTF	TGCAGCGTTGAAGTAAGGGGAGGGACACTCCGCTCTGGGGCCAACGTCCTGACTTTC
NA	TRBV20-1	TRBJ2-5	NA	14	CSATRRGWEETQYF	TGCAGTGCTACCAGACGGGGATGGGAAGAGACCCAGTACTTC
few	TRBV27	TRBJ1-6	TRBD1	13	CASGDRVDSPLHF	TGTGCCAGCGGAGACAGGGTGGATTCACCCCTCCACTTT
few	TRBV19	TRBJ2-1	NA	9	CARDRPQFF	TGTGCCCGGGATAGGCCTCAGTTCTTC
few	TRBV7-9	TRBJ2-2	TRBD1	14	CASSRQGTDGELFF	TGTGCCAGCAGCCGACAGGGTACGGACGGGGAGCTGTTTTTT
few	TRBV20-1	TRBJ2-1	NA	13	CSATTRTGNEQFF	TGCAGTGCTACTACGAGAACAGGGAATGAGCAGTTCTTC
NA	TRBV10-3	TRBJ1-5	NA	16	CAISETGTTTNQPQHF	TGTGCCATCAGTGAAACCGGGACGACGACTAATCAGCCCCAGCATTTT
many	TRBV7-9	TRBJ2-3	NA	16	CASSPTDSSSRDTQYF	TGTGCCAGCAGCCCCACCGACTCATCAAGCCGGGATACGCAGTATTTT
NA	TRBV7-6	TRBJ2-7	NA	14	CASSPLAGPWEQYF	TGTGCCAGCAGCCCCCTCGCGGGCCCTTGGGAGCAGTACTTC
many	TRBV2	TRBJ1-2	NA	13	CASSGRINYGYTF	TGTGCCAGCAGTGGACGGATCAACTATGGCTACACCTTC
NA	TRBV28	TRBJ1-3	NA	13	CASSVLGGNTIYF	TGTGCCAGCAGTGTTCTCGGTGGAAACACCATATATTTT
few	TRBV11-3	TRBJ2-1	NA	13	CASSPRTSLEQFF	TGTGCCAGCAGCCCCCGTACTAGCCTTGAGCAGTTCTTC
many	TRBV7-8	TRBJ1-6	NA	14	CASRTDLSNSPLHF	TGTGCCAGCAGAACGGACTTATCGAATTCACCCCTCCACTTT
NA	TRBV10-3	TRBJ2-1	TRBD2	15	CAISASGGPGNEQFF	TGTGCCATCAGTGCCAGCGGGGGCCCCGGGAATGAGCAGTTCTTC
NA	TRBV10-3	TRBJ2-5	NA	13	CAISETDQETQYF	TGTGCCATCAGTGAGACAGACCAAGAGACCCAGTACTTC
few	TRBV7-9	TRBJ2-4	TRBD1	17	CASSLNPWTGDPNIQYF	TGTGCCAGCAGCCTCAACCCATGGACAGGGGACCCAAACATTCAGTACTTC
once	TRBV19	TRBJ2-6	NA	16	CASNWGARSGANVLTF	TGTGCCAGTAACTGGGGGGCGCGCTCTGGGGCCAACGTCCTGACTTTC
few	TRBV7-9	TRBJ1-4	NA	15	CASSYNPGEDEKLFF	TGTGCCAGCAGCTATAACCCCGGGGAGGATGAAAAACTGTTTTTT
many	TRBV6-5	TRBJ1-1	NA	14	CASSYVWENTEAFF	TGTGCCAGCAGTTACGTTTGGGAGAACACTGAAGCTTTCTTT
NA	TRBV28	TRBJ2-1	TRBD2	17	CASSVTLAGGPYNEQFF	TGTGCCAGCAGTGTTACCTTAGCGGGGGGCCCCTACAATGAGCAGTTCTTC
many	TRBV7-9	TRBJ1-1	NA	14	CASSLNKASTEAFF	TGTGCCAGCAGCTTAAATAAGGCCTCCACTGAAGCTTTCTTT